This TCR beta chain appears in the sequencing data of a study of PD-1 blockade in classical Hodgkin lymphoma (dated by TCRdb to 2019 to 2021). Regarding the complete study: Nivolumab dosing was 3 mg/kg intravenously every 2 weeks, continuing until either disease progression or unacceptable toxicity. A peripheral blood immune signature of response to PD-1 blockade in classical Hodgkin lymphoma was defined using TCR beta sequencing and CyTOF.

The time point label of this sample denotes: cycle 1 day 1 (C1D1), immediately before nivolumab initiation. Every trial patient had relapsed following autologous stem cell transplantation, and prior brentuximab vedotin exposure was what differed among cohorts A, B and C. A total of 50 to 70 patients with relapsed/refractory classical Hodgkin lymphoma made up the trial cohort, and each patient's best overall response was complete response, partial response or progressive disease. Trial patients were treated with single-agent nivolumab in the multi-cohort phase II CheckMate 205 trial. An independent review committee assessed best overall response by applying the 2007 International Working Group response criteria. PBMCs from the trial were collected at three points: immediately before nivolumab initiation (C1D1), and during therapy at cycle 2 day 1 and cycle 4 day 1. After peripheral blood was drawn into 8 mL Vacutainer Cell Preparation Tubes, PBMCs were isolated by centrifugation and then cryopreserved.

The investigation overall reported the following: The study covered only a single clinical trial cohort, and the causes of the repertoire differences, possibly disease activity or prior therapy, were still not defined. Baseline TCR diversity was reported to be lower in newly diagnosed patients than in healthy donors, and even lower in relapsed/refractory patients. Trial patients achieving complete response had baseline diversity similar to newly diagnosed patients, whereas partial responders and progressors had significantly lower diversity. Diversity was lower in patients who began nivolumab less than 1 year after ASCT, so these patients were left out of later analyses to avoid confounding by immune reconstitution. CD4+ but not CD8+ TCR diversity rose significantly by C4D1 (p=0.0027 vs p=0.16), most apparent in complete responders (p=0.02).

In this sample, this clone turned up once. The specificity of this receptor is unknown. Base qualities are missing; no much larger clone stands one base away. The Qiagen DNeasy kit was used to extract genomic DNA both from unsorted PBMCs and from the negatively selected CD4+ and CD8+ fractions. Amplification of TCR beta CDR3 regions was done by immunoSEQ multiplex PCR with primers that anneal to V and J segments. Amplification bias was minimized using a synthetic immune receptor repertoire, and residual bias was removed computationally after sequencing. The authors processed their data as follows. Custom Python scripts were used to quantify repertoire diversity as the Shannon entropy index. Unsorted, CD4+ and CD8+ repertoires were analyzed separately, except in combined analyses where CD4+ and CD8+ sequences were merged in silico. Clonal expansion was defined as at least a 2-fold frequency increase after treatment relative to C1D1, with a pseudocount of 0.5 for undetected baseline clones. Clones with 0 or 1 copy at C1D1 were defined as singleton clones, while clones with 2 or more copies were defined as non-singleton clones. Clones expanded in unsorted samples were labelled as CD4+, CD8+ or unknown by matching protein sequences in sorted samples from the same patient. Wilcoxon tests on paired samples were used to test changes in diversity from C1D1 to C4D1. TCRdb re-hosts the immuneACCESS table, in-frame sequences only. Its copies lack some clones; in the studies checked, an unresolved V gene accounts for under half of them, and the cause for the rest is not known. V and J calls and clone size are copied from that table; D and trimming were computed from the DNA. This sample comprises tens of thousands of clones, 71% of them detected only once. Together, the top ten hold 3% of the sample.

From the cysteine up to the phenylalanine, the CDR3 has a length of 15 residues. Of all the DNA, just the CDR3 is kept, 45 bases in frame from base 1. From the germline V gene, CDR1 is SGHVS and CDR2 is FNYEAQ. Deletion took 2 bases off V and 3 bases off J, with a span of 10 bases between the germline ends. This specimen was peripheral blood mononuclear cells (PBMCs), taken at baseline. The rearrangement combines TRBV7-6 with TRBJ2-2; TRBD1 might be the D gene, on 5 matching bases. This clonotype was sampled from a human donor with classical Hodgkin lymphoma. The CDR3 region has the sequence CASSLRRADTGELFF. In nucleotide form, the sequence is TGTGCCAGCAGCTTACGCAGGGCGGACACCGGGGAGCTGTTTTTT.